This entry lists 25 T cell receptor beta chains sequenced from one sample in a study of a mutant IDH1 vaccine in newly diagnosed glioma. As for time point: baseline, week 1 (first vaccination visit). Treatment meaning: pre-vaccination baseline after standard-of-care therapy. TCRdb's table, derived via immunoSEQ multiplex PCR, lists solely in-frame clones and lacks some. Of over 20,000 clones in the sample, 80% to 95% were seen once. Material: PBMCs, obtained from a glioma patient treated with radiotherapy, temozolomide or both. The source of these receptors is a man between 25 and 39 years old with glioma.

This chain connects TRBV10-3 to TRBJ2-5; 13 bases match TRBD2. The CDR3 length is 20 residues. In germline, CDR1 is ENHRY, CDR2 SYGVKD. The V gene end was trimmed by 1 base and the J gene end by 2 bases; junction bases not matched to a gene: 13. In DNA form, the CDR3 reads TGTGCCATCAGTGAGTGGCGGACTAGCGGGAGCCTAGCGGGGCAAGAGACCCAGTACTTC. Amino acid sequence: CAISEWRTSGSLAGQETQYF.

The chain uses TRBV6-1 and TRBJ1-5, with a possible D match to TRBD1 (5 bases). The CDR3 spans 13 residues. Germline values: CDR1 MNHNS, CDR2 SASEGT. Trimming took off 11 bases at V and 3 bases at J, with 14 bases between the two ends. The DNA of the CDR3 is TGTGCCGGGGCCTGGGGCTACAATCAGCCCCAGCATTTT. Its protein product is CAGAWGYNQPQHF.

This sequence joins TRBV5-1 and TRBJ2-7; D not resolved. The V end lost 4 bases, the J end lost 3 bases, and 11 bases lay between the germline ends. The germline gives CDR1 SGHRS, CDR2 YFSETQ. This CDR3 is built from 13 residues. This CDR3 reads CASSLSQNYEQYF. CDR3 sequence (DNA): TGCGCCAGCAGCCTATCGCAGAACTACGAGCAGTACTTC.

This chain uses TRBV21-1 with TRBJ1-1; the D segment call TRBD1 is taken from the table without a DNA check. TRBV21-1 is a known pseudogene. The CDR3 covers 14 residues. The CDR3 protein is CASSDRTGNAEAFF. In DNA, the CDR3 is TGTGCCAGCAGCGACCGGACAGGGAACGCTGAAGCTTTCTTT.

The CDR3 DNA sequence: TGTGCCAGCAGCAAGGACTCAGGGAACTACAATGAGCAGTTCTTC. Protein product: CASSKDSGNYNEQFF. The rearrangement links TRBV5-4 to TRBJ2-1; either TRBD1 or TRBD2 may supply D (5 bases each). This CDR3 has 15 amino acids. Trimming pared 4 bases from V and 3 bases from J, leaving 14 bases between. CDR1 is SGHNT and CDR2 is YYREEE in the germline V gene (reference sequence).

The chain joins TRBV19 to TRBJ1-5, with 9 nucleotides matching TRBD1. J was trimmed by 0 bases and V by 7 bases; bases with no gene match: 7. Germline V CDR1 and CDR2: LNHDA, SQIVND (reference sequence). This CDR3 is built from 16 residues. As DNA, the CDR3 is TGTGCCAGTACTAAGGGACAGGGAAATAGCAATCAGCCCCAGCATTTT. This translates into CASTKGQGNSNQPQHF.

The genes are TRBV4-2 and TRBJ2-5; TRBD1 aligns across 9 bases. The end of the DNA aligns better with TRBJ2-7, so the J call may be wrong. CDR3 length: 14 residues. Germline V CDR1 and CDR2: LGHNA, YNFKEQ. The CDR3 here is CASSRGQGQHEQYF. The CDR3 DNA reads TGTGCCAGCAGCCGCGGACAGGGGCAGCACGAGCAGTACTTC.

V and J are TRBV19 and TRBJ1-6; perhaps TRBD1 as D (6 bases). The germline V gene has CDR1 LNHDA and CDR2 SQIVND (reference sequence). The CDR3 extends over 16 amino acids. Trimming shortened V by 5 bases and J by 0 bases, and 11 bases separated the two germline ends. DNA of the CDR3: TGTGCCAGTAGTGTGGGACAACGCTCCTATAATTCACCCCTCCACTTT. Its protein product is CASSVGQRSYNSPLHF.

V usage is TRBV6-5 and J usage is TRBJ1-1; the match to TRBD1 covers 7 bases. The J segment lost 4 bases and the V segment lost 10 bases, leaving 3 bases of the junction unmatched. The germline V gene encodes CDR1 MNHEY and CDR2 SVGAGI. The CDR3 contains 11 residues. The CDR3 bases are TGTGCCACTCACAGGGGCACTGAAGCTTTCTTT. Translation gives CATHRGTEAFF.

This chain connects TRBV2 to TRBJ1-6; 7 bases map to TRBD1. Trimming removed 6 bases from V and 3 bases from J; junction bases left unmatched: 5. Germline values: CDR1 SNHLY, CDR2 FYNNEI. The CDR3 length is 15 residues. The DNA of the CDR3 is TGTGCCAGCAGAAGGGACAGTTACTATAATTCACCCCTCCACTTT. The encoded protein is CASRRDSYYNSPLHF.

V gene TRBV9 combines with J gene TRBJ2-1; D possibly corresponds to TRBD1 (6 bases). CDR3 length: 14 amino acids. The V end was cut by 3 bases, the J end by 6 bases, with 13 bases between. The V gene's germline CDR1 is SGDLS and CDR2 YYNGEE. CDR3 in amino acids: CASSAVNRVNEQFF. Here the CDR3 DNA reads TGTGCCAGCAGCGCCGTTAACAGGGTCAATGAGCAGTTCTTC.

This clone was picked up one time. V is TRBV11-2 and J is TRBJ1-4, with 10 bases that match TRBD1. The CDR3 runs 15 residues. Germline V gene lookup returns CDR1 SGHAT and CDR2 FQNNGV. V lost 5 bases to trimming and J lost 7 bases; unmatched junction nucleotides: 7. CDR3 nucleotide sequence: TGTGCCAGCAGCCCGACAGGGGGCGATGGTGAAAAACTGTTTTTT. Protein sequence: CASSPTGGDGEKLFF.

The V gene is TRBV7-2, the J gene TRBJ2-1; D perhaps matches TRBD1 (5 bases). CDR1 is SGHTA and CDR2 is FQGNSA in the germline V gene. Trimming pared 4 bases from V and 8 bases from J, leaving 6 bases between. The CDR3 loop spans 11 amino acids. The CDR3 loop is CASSSTDEQFF. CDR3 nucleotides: TGTGCCAGCAGCTCGACAGATGAGCAGTTCTTC.

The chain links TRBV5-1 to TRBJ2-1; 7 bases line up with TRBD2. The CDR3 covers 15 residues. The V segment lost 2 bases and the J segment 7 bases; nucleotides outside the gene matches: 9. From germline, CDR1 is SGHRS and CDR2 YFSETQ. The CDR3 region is CASSFWEGRVNEQFF. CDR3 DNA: TGCGCCAGCAGCTTTTGGGAGGGCCGGGTGAATGAGCAGTTCTTC.

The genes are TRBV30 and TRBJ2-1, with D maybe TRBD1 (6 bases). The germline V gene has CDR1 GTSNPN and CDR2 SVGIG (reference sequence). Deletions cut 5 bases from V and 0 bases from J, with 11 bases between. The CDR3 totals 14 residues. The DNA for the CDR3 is TGTGCCTGGTTGGGGGCCACCTCCTACAATGAGCAGTTCTTC. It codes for CAWLGATSYNEQFF.

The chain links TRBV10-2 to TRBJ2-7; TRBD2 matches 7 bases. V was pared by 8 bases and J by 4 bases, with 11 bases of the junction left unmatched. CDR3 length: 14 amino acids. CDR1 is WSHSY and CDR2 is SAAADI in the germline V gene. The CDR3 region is CASGGEREAYEQYF. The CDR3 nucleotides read TGCGCCAGCGGGGGGGAACGGGAAGCTTACGAGCAGTACTTC.

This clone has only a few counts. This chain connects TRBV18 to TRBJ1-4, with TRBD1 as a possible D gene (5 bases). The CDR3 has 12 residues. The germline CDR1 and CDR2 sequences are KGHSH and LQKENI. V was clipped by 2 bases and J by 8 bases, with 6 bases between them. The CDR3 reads CASSPGGEKLFF. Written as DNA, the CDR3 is TGTGCCAGCTCACCAGGGGGAGAAAAACTGTTTTTT.

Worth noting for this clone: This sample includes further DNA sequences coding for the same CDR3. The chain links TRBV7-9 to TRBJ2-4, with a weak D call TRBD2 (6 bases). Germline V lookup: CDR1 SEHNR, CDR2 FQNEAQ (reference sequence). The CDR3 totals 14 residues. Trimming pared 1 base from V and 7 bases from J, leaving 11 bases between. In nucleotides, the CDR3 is TGTGCCAGCAGCTTAGTTGGAGGGGAGAACATTCAGTACTTC. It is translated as CASSLVGGENIQYF.

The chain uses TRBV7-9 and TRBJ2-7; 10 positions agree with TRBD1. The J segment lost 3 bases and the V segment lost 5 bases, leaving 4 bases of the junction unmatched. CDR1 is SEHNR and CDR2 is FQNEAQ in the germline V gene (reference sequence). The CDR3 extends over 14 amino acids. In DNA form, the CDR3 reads TGTGCCAGCAGCCCAAGGACAGGGGGCTACGAGCAGTACTTC. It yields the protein CASSPRTGGYEQYF.

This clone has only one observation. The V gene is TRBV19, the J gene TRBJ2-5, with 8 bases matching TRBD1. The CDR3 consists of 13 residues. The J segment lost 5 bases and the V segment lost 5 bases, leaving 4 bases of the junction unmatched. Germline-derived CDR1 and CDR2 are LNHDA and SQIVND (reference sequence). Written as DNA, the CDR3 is TGTGCCAGTAGTCCAACAGGGGGGGAGACCCAGTACTTC. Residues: CASSPTGGETQYF.

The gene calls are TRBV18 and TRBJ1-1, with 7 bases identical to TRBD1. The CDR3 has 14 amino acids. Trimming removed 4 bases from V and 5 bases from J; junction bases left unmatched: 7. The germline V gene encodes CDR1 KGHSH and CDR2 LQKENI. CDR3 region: CASSRTQGNTEAFF. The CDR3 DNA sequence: TGTGCCAGCTCACGGACACAGGGGAATACTGAAGCTTTCTTT. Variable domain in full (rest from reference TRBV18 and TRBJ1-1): NAGVMQNPRHLVRRRGQEARLRCSPMKGHSHVYWYRQLPEEGLKFMVYLQKENIIDESGMPKERFSAEFPKEGPSILRIQQVVRGDSAAYFCASSRTQGNTEAFFGQGTRLTVV.

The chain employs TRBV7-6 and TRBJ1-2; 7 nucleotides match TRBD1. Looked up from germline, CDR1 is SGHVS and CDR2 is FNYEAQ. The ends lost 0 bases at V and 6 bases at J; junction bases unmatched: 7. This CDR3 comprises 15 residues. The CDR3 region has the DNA TGTGCCAGCAGCTTAGCCAGCACAGGGGTGAATGGCTACACCTTC. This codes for CASSLASTGVNGYTF.

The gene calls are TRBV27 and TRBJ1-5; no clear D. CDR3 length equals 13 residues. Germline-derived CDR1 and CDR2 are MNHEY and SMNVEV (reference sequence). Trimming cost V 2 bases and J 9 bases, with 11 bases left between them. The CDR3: CASSLGRLGPQHF. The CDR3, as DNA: TGTGCCAGCAGTTTAGGACGGTTGGGGCCCCAGCATTTT.

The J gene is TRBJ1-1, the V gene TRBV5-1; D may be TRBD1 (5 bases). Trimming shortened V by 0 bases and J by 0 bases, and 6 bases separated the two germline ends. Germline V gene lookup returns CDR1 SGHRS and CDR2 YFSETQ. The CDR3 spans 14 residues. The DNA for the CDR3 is TGCGCCAGCAGCTTGGAACAGGTGAACACTGAAGCTTTCTTT. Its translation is CASSLEQVNTEAFF.

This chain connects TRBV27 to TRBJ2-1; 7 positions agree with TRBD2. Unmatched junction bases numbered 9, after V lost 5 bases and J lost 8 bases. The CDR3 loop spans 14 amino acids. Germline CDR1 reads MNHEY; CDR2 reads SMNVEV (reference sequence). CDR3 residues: CASSGTNPTDEQFF. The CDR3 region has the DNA TGTGCCAGCAGTGGGACTAATCCTACCGATGAGCAGTTCTTC.